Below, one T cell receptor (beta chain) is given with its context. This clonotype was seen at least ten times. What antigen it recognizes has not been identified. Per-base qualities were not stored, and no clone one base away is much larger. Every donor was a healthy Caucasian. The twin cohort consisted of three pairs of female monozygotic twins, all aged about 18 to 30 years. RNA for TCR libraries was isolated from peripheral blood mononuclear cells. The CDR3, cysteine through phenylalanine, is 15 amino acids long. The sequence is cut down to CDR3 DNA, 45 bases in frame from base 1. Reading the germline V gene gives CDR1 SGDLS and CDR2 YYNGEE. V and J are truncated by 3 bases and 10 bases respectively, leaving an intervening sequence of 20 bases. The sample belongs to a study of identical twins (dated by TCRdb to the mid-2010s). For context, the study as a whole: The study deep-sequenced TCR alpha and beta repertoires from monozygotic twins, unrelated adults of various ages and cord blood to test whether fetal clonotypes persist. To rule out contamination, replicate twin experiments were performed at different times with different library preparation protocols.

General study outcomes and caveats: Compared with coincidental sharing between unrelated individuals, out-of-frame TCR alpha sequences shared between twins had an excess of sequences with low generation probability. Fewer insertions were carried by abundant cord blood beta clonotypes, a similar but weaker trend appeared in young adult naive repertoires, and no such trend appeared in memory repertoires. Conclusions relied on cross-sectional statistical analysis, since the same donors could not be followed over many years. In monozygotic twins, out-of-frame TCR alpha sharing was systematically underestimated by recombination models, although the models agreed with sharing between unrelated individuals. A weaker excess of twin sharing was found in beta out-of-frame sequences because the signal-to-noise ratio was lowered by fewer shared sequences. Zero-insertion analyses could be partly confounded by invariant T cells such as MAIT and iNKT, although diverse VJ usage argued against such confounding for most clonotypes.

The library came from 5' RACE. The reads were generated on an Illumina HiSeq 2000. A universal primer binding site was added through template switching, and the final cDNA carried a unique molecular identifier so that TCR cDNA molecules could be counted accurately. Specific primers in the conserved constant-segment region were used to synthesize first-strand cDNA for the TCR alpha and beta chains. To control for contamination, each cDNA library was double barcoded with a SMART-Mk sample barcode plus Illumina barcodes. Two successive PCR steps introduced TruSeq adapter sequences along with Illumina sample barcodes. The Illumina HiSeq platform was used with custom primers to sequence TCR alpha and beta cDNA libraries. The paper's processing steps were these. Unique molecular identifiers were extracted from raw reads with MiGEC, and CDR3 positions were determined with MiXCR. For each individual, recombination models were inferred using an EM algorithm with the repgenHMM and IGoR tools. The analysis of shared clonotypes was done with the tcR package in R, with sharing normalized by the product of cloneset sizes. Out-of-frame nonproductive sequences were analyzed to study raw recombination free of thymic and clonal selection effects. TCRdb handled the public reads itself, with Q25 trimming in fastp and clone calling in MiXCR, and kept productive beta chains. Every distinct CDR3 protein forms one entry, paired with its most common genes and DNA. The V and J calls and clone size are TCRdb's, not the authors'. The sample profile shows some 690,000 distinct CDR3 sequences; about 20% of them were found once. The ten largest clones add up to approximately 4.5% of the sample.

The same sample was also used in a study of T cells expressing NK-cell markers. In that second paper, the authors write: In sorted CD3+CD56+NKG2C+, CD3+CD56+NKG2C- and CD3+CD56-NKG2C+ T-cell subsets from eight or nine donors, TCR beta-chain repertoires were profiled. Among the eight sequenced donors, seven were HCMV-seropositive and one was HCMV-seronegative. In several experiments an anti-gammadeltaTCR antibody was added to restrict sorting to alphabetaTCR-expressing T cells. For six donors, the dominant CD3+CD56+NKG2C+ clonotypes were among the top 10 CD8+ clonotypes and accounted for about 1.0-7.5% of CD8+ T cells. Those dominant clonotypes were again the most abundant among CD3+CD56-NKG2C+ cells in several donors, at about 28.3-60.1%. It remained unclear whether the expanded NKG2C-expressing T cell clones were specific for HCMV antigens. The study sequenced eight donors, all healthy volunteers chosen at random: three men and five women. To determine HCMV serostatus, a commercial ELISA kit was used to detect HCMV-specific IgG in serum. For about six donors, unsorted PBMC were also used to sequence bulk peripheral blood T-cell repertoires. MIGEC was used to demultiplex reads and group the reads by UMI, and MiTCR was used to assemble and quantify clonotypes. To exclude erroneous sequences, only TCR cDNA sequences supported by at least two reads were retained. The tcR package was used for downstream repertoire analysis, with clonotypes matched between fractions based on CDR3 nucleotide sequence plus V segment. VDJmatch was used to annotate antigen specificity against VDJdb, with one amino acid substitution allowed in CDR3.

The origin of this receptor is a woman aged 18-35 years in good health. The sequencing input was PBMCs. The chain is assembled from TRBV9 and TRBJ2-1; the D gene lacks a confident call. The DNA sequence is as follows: TGTGCCAGCAGCGCCCCTTCCGGGTTGGGCTGGGAGCAGTTCTTC. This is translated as CASSAPSGLGWEQFF.